Following are 27 T cell receptor beta chains from one sample sequenced in a study of blood T cell repertoires in COVID-19. Using immunoSEQ multiplex PCR, the repertoire was profiled, and TCRdb retains in-frame clones only, with some absent. The table lists a few hundred thousand clones, roughly 87% of them singletons. The sample comprised PBMCs or T cells enriched from blood (not recorded which). All receptors come from a woman aged 25-40 years who had recovered from COVID-19.

The table lists this clone with a count of one. This chain joins TRBV13 and TRBJ1-4; no reliable D call. V lost 0 bases and J lost 2, with 4 bases in between. The length of the CDR3 is 14 residues. CDR1 is PRHDT, CDR2 FYEKMQ, per germline (reference sequence). CDR3 DNA sequence: TGTGCCAGCAGCTTAGGCGGTACTAATGAAAAACTGTTTTTT. It yields the protein CASSLGGTNEKLFF. Together with reference TRBV13 and TRBJ1-4, the CDR3 gives the full variable domain: AAGVIQSPRHLIKEKRETATLKCYPIPRHDTVYWYQQGPGQDPQFLISFYEKMQSDKGSIPDRFSAQQFSDYHSELNMSSLELGDSALYFCASSLGGTNEKLFFGSGTQLSVL.

The chain links TRBV5-8 to TRBJ2-6, with D possibly matching TRBD2 (5 bases). The germline CDR1 and CDR2 sequences are SGHTS and YDEGEE. Trimming removed 5 bases from V and 0 bases from J, with 12 bases in between. The length of the CDR3 is 16 residues. The DNA of the CDR3 is TGTGCCAGCAGTCCCGGGAAGAGCTCTGGGGCCAACGTCCTGACTTTC. Its protein product is CASSPGKSSGANVLTF.

This chain connects TRBV19 to TRBJ1-2; D possibly corresponds to TRBD1 (6 bases). Germline V gene data show CDR1 as LNHDA and CDR2 as SQIVND (reference sequence). The V gene lost 5 bases and the J gene lost 6 bases, with 16 bases spanning the gap. The CDR3 spans 14 residues. The CDR3 bases are TGTGCCAGTAGTGGAAGGGGGGGATTGAATGGCTACACCTTC. This gives the protein CASSGRGGLNGYTF.

The chain joins TRBV20-1 to TRBJ2-5, with D uncertain. CDR1 and CDR2 (germline): DFQATT, SNEGSKA (reference sequence). Trimming cost V 7 bases and J 5 bases, with 8 bases left between them. This CDR3 contains 10 residues. The DNA for the CDR3 is TGCAGTGTCCGGCGGGAGACCCAGTACTTC. This encodes CSVRRETQYF.

The chain uses TRBV27 and TRBJ2-3; 7 bases align to TRBD2. Germline assignment: CDR1 MNHEY and CDR2 SMNVEV (reference sequence). J lost 2 bases, V lost 5 bases, and 7 bases had no gene match. The CDR3 extends over 15 amino acids. This CDR3 reads CASSTSGRATDTQYF. The CDR3 bases are TGTGCCAGCAGTACATCGGGGAGGGCCACAGATACGCAGTATTTT.

This clone occurred a few times. The chain is built from TRBV7-2 and TRBJ2-4; D may be TRBD1 (6 bases). The germline CDR1 and CDR2 sequences are SGHTA and FQGNSA. The CDR3 covers 13 residues. V lost 5 bases to trimming and J lost 4 bases, with 9 bases between them. CDR3 protein: CASSAGQKNIQYF. In DNA form, the CDR3 reads TGTGCCAGCAGCGCCGGACAGAAAAACATTCAGTACTTC.

The rearrangement joins TRBV21-1 to TRBJ1-2. TRBV21-1 is assigned pseudogene status. There are 10 residues in the CDR3. The CDR3 bases are TGTGCCAGTTCGAGAGATGGCTACACCTTC. This gives the protein CASSRDGYTF.

V usage is TRBV7-2 and J usage is TRBJ1-4, with TRBD1 matching 7 bases. J gave up 7 bases and V 4 bases, and 6 bases lay outside the gene matches. The germline CDR1 and CDR2 sequences are SGHTA and FQGNSA. The CDR3 extends over 14 amino acids. The CDR3: CASSSDRTAEKLFF. The CDR3 DNA sequence: TGTGCCAGCAGCTCGGACAGGACCGCTGAAAAACTGTTTTTT.

The genes are TRBV5-1 and TRBJ1-2, with D uncertain. Germline CDR1 and CDR2: SGHRS and YFSETQ. This CDR3 contains 14 residues. V lost 0 bases and J lost 8, with 14 bases in between. This chain's CDR3 is CASSLENFAEGYTF. The CDR3, as DNA: TGCGCCAGCAGCTTGGAAAACTTTGCGGAGGGCTACACCTTC.

The chain combines TRBV30 with TRBJ2-1; 7 bases align to TRBD1. J lost 2 bases, V lost 2 bases, and 3 bases had no gene match. This CDR3 region has 14 residues. CDR1 GTSNPN and CDR2 SVGIG come from the germline V gene (reference sequence). Written as DNA, the CDR3 is TGTGCCTGGAGTCCCGGGACAGCCTACAATGAGCAGTTCTTC. This translates into CAWSPGTAYNEQFF. Full variable domain (rest looked up from reference TRBV30 and TRBJ2-1): SQTIHQWPATLVQPVGSPLSLECTVEGTSNPNLYWYRQAAGRGLQLLFYSVGIGQISSEVPQNLSASRPQDRQFILSSKKLLLSDSGFYLCAWSPGTAYNEQFFGPGTRLTVL.

J is TRBJ2-1 and V is TRBV7-9; 9 bases fit TRBD2. The trim removed 7 bases at V and 0 bases at J, leaving 16 bases unmatched. This CDR3 comprises 19 residues. Germline-derived CDR1 and CDR2 are SEHNR and FQNEAQ (reference sequence). Written as DNA, the CDR3 is TGTGCCAGCAACAACTTTGGGACTAGCTCACTGAGCTCCTACAATGAGCAGTTCTTC. The encoded protein is CASNNFGTSSLSSYNEQFF.

The CDR3: CASSLARLAGPQETQYF. CDR3 sequence (DNA): TGTGCCAGCAGCTTAGCCAGGCTAGCGGGGCCCCAAGAGACCCAGTACTTC. This sequence joins TRBV7-2 and TRBJ2-5; 9 nucleotides agree with TRBD2. This CDR3 has 17 amino acids. Trimming removed 0 bases from V and 1 base from J; junction bases left unmatched: 6. CDR1 is SGHTA, CDR2 FQGNSA, per germline.

This clone has just one count. The chain employs TRBV28 and TRBJ1-1; D may be TRBD1 (6 bases). Trimming pared 5 bases from V and 1 base from J, leaving 11 bases between. The CDR3 has 14 amino acids. Germline lookup yields CDR1 MDHEN and CDR2 SYDVKM. CDR3 in amino acids: CASSPLQGNTEAFF. The CDR3 DNA is TGTGCCAGCAGTCCTTTACAGGGGAACACTGAAGCTTTCTTT.

This chain joins TRBV11-2 and TRBJ2-1; 11 bases line up with TRBD2. The germline V gene encodes CDR1 SGHAT and CDR2 FQNNGV. J was trimmed by 2 bases and V by 8 bases; bases with no gene match: 8. The CDR3 contains 16 residues. The CDR3 DNA is TGTGCCAGCGCCCGGCTAGCGGGAGGTGCCTACAATGAGCAGTTCTTC. It codes for CASARLAGGAYNEQFF.

The CDR3 region has the DNA TGTGCCAGCAGCTTACTAGCGGGGGCGAACACCGGGGAGCTGTTTTTT. This encodes CASSLLAGANTGELFF. The chain combines TRBV5-4 with TRBJ2-2, with 11 bases aligning to TRBD2. The ends lost 2 bases at V and 0 bases at J; junction bases unmatched: 0. Looked up from germline, CDR1 is SGHNT and CDR2 is YYREEE (reference sequence). This CDR3 contains 16 residues.

The genes are TRBV28 and TRBJ2-2; D ambiguous. Trimming shortened V by 2 bases and J by 7 bases, and 11 bases separated the two germline ends. The CDR3 sequence is 14 residues long. From germline, CDR1 is MDHEN and CDR2 SYDVKM. CDR3 region: CASSLGPPVGELFF. The CDR3 DNA sequence: TGTGCCAGCAGTTTAGGGCCTCCCGTCGGGGAGCTGTTTTTT.

The chain uses TRBV2 and TRBJ1-3; no clear D gene. V lost 7 bases to trimming and J lost 2 bases, with 12 bases between them. This CDR3 comprises 14 residues. Germline V lookup: CDR1 SNHLY, CDR2 FYNNEI. The chain's CDR3 is CASNPMGTGNTIYF. CDR3 in DNA: TGTGCCAGCAACCCGATGGGCACTGGAAACACCATATATTTT.

This clone was detected once. The chain combines TRBV11-1 with TRBJ1-1; D unclear. The germline CDR1 and CDR2 sequences are SGHAT and FQDESV (reference sequence). The CDR3 contains 15 residues. Trimming removed 2 bases at V and 0 bases at J, with 10 bases between. CDR3 region: CASSLRRGMNTEAFF. CDR3 coding DNA: TGTGCCAGCAGCTTAAGACGGGGTATGAACACTGAAGCTTTCTTT.

The CDR3 loop reads CASSLTGSTEAFF. The DNA for the CDR3 is TGTGCCAGCAGCTTGACAGGGTCCACTGAAGCTTTCTTT. The rearrangement joins TRBV9 to TRBJ1-1, with TRBD1 identical over 7 bases. CDR3 length equals 13 residues. Germline V lookup: CDR1 SGDLS, CDR2 YYNGEE. Germline trimming cut 4 bases from V and 4 bases from J; bases unmatched to any gene: 4.

V usage is TRBV15 and J usage is TRBJ1-6; D gene uncertain. CDR3 length equals 16 residues. Germline values: CDR1 LNHNV, CDR2 YYDKDF (reference sequence). Trimming removed 5 bases from V and 5 bases from J, with 16 bases in between. CDR3 DNA: TGTGCCACCAGCGGACTCCTGACGGGGAATAATTCACCCCTCCACTTT. It codes for CATSGLLTGNNSPLHF.

The chain recombines TRBV5-6 with TRBJ1-5; maybe TRBD1 (5 bases). Per the germline V gene, CDR1 is SGHDT and CDR2 is YYEEEE. The CDR3 covers 17 residues. V was shortened by 4 bases and J by 0 bases, with 17 bases between the two germline ends. The CDR3: CASSNMDGTYSNQPQHF. DNA for the CDR3: TGTGCCAGCAGCAACATGGACGGGACTTATAGCAATCAGCCCCAGCATTTT.

The genes are TRBV4-2 and TRBJ2-5, with 11 bases matching TRBD2. Looked up from germline, CDR1 is LGHNA and CDR2 is YNFKEQ. The length of the CDR3 is 14 residues. With 4 bases clipped from V and 5 bases from J, the junction kept 3 bases outside the gene matches. The CDR3 loop is CASSPWTSGETQYF. CDR3 nucleotides: TGTGCCAGCAGCCCCTGGACTAGCGGGGAGACCCAGTACTTC.

The chain carries TRBV28 and TRBJ2-7; 11 nucleotides line up with TRBD2. V was clipped by 9 bases and J by 6 bases; unmatched bases: 13. CDR1 is MDHEN, CDR2 SYDVKM, per germline. The CDR3 runs 15 residues. The DNA for the CDR3 is TGTGCCAGTAAACCTCCGGGACTAGCGGTGGGCGAGCAGTACTTC. It codes for CASKPPGLAVGEQYF.

The chain joins TRBV18 to TRBJ1-3, with D possibly TRBD1 on 6 matching bases. The V gene's germline CDR1 is KGHSH and CDR2 LQKENI. This CDR3 spans 16 amino acids. Trimming pared 1 base from V and 0 bases from J, leaving 10 bases between. The CDR3 DNA follows: TGTGCCAGCTCACCACGGGACATAGTCTCTGGAAACACCATATATTTT. Translation gives CASSPRDIVSGNTIYF.

This clone has more than one count but fewer than ten. This chain links TRBV5-1 with TRBJ2-1, with TRBD1 matching over 8 bases. CDR1 is SGHRS and CDR2 is YFSETQ in the germline V gene. The CDR3 contains 15 residues. V lost 0 bases to trimming and J lost 7 bases; unmatched junction nucleotides: 6. The CDR3 is CASSLGQGAGNEQFF. The CDR3 region has the DNA TGCGCCAGCAGCTTGGGGCAGGGGGCAGGGAATGAGCAGTTCTTC.

The V gene is TRBV21-1, the J gene TRBJ2-5; the DNA was not compared with TRBD1, the D call given in the table. TRBV21-1 is flagged as a pseudogene. This CDR3 has 16 amino acids. The CDR3 DNA follows: TGTGCCAGCAGCAGAGGCCCACAGGGGTGGCAAGAGACCCAGTACTTC. It is translated as CASSRGPQGWQETQYF.

This clone showed up many times. The chain recombines TRBV20-1 with TRBJ1-2; D unresolved. This CDR3 comprises 10 residues. CDR1 is DFQATT, CDR2 SNEGSKA, per germline (reference sequence). Trimming took 5 bases from V and 7 from J, leaving 8 bases between them. CDR3 sequence (DNA): TGCAGTGCTGCGGGGTTTGGCTACACCTTC. Translating it yields CSAAGFGYTF.